Below are 30 T cell receptor beta chains sequenced from a single sample in a study of post-analysis software for immune sequencing data. Study-wide results and limits: Patients used about five TRBV segments, including TRBV5-6, TRBV5-1 and TRBV20-1, more often than controls.

TCR beta libraries were prepared from cDNA with unique molecular identifiers. TCRdb reprocessed the PCR reads via MiXCR and lists one record per CDR3 protein. The repertoire consists of 350,000 to 450,000 distinct CDR3 sequences, with approximately 39% occurring once and the leading ten covering around 8%. Which antigens these TCRs recognize remains unknown. Sequencing used blood. Source of these receptors: a girl aged 2 to 9 with multiple sclerosis.

Only a few counts were recorded for this clonotype. The chain joins TRBV20-1 to TRBJ2-5; 12 bases match TRBD2. The length of the CDR3 is 15 residues. V lost 6 bases to trimming and J lost 2 bases; unmatched junction nucleotides: 7. Germline lookup yields CDR1 DFQATT and CDR2 SNEGSKA (reference sequence). CDR3 nucleotide sequence: TGCAGTGCGGTAACTAGCGGGGGGATACAAGAGACCCAGTACTTC. Translated: CSAVTSGGIQETQYF.

This sequence joins TRBV11-2 and TRBJ2-1; the D is unclear. Germline V gives CDR1 SGHAT, CDR2 FQNNGV. The CDR3 covers 17 residues. V lost 0 bases and J lost 0, with 12 bases in between. This CDR3 is CASSLDSRLNSYNEQFF. The CDR3 bases are TGTGCCAGCAGCTTAGACAGCAGGCTTAACTCCTACAATGAGCAGTTCTTC.

On this clonotype itself: This may stem from a read error, because a much larger clone lies one nucleotide away. V is TRBV5-1 and J is TRBJ2-7; no reliable D call. V dropped 5 bases and J dropped 3 bases, with 15 bases sitting between them. The CDR3 extends over 14 amino acids. CDR1 is SGHRS and CDR2 is YFSETQ in the germline V gene. In DNA form, the CDR3 reads TGCGCCAGCAGGGTTTGGACGGGCTACTACGAGCAGTACTTC. Translated: CASRVWTGYYEQYF.

This clonotype was seen a handful of times. This chain connects TRBV7-2 to TRBJ2-5; 7 nucleotides match TRBD2. V shed 11 bases and J 1 base; nucleotides not matched to a gene: 7. CDR3 length equals 13 residues. The V gene's germline CDR1 is SGHTA and CDR2 FQGNSA. Here the CDR3 reads CAHQRTSQETQYF. In nucleotides, the CDR3 is TGTGCCCATCAAAGGACTAGCCAAGAGACCCAGTACTTC. The complete variable domain, with remaining parts taken from reference TRBV7-2 and TRBJ2-5, reads GAGVSQSPSNKVTEKGKDVELRCDPISGHTALYWYRQSLGQGLEFLIYFQGNSAPDKSGLPSDRFSAERTGGSVSTLTIQRTQQEDSAVYLCAHQRTSQETQYFGPGTRLLVL.

This clonotype was recorded a few times. The V gene is TRBV25-1, the J gene TRBJ2-5; 9 nucleotides agree with TRBD1. This CDR3 spans 14 amino acids. In germline, CDR1 is MGHDK, CDR2 SYGVNS. V gave up 7 bases and J gave up 4 bases; unmatched junction bases: 7. CDR3 protein: CASNRDRVGETQYF. In DNA form, the CDR3 reads TGTGCCAGCAACCGGGACAGGGTAGGAGAGACCCAGTACTTC.

This rearrangement joins TRBV27 to TRBJ1-2, with a tentative D call TRBD1 (6 bases). Germline CDR1 and CDR2: MNHEY and SMNVEV (reference sequence). This CDR3 has 16 amino acids. With 6 bases removed from V and 5 bases from J, the gap between germline ends came to 22 bases. CDR3 in amino acids: CASSRGGRKPTYGYTF. CDR3 nucleotides: TGTGCCAGCAGCCGTGGGGGGCGCAAACCTACTTATGGCTACACCTTC.

The V call is TRBV7-3, the J call TRBJ2-1, with 8 bases fitting TRBD1. The trim removed 0 bases at V and 9 bases at J, leaving 7 bases unmatched. The germline gives CDR1 SGHTA, CDR2 FQGTGA. The CDR3 runs 15 residues. The CDR3 sequence: CASSLTDRGKGEQFF. In DNA, the CDR3 is TGTGCCAGCAGCTTAACTGACAGGGGTAAGGGTGAGCAGTTCTTC. Full variable domain (missing parts from reference TRBV7-3 and TRBJ2-1): GAGVSQTPSNKVTEKGKYVELRCDPISGHTALYWYRQSLGQGPEFLIYFQGTGAADDSGLPNDRFFAVRPEGSVSTLKIQRTERGDSAVYLCASSLTDRGKGEQFFGPGTRLTVL.

This clonotype was counted many times. The rearrangement joins TRBV28 to TRBJ2-7; D possibly corresponds to TRBD1 (5 bases). CDR1 is MDHEN, CDR2 SYDVKM, per germline. Trimming left V 3 bases short and J 0 bases short, with 15 bases between. The CDR3 totals 16 residues. CDR3 bases: TGTGCCAGCAGTTTGGTGACAGTCTTATTCTCCTACGAGCAGTACTTC. The encoded protein is CASSLVTVLFSYEQYF. Variable domain in full (rest from reference TRBV28 and TRBJ2-7): DVKVTQSSRYLVKRTGEKVFLECVQDMDHENMFWYRQDPGLGLRLIYFSYDVKMKEKGDIPEGYSVSREKKERFSLILESASTNQTSMYLCASSLVTVLFSYEQYFGPGTRLTVT.

This chain connects TRBV12-3 or TRBV12-4 to TRBJ2-5; tentatively, D is TRBD1 (5 bases). CDR3 length equals 14 residues. V lost 6 bases to trimming and J lost 4 bases, with 15 bases between them. CDR3 region: CASSRNRMPETQYF. As DNA, the CDR3 is TGTGCCAGCAGCCGTAACAGGATGCCAGAGACCCAGTACTTC.

This chain uses TRBV28 with TRBJ2-7; no clear D. Trimming shortened V by 3 bases and J by 1 base, and 13 bases separated the two germline ends. The CDR3 has 15 residues. The germline V gene has CDR1 MDHEN and CDR2 SYDVKM. The CDR3 DNA is TGTGCCAGCAGTTTGAGCCGACCCTATTCCTACGAGCAGTACTTC. Translation: CASSLSRPYSYEQYF.

The V call is TRBV3-1, the J call TRBJ2-3; unclear D gene. The CDR3 has 14 residues. Per the germline V gene, CDR1 is LGHDT and CDR2 is YNNKEL (reference sequence). Trimming stripped 2 bases from V and 0 bases from J, with 6 bases between. CDR3 coding DNA: TGTGCCAGCAGCCAAACTTCTAGCACAGATACGCAGTATTTT. Encoded protein: CASSQTSSTDTQYF.

As DNA, the CDR3 is TGCAGTGCTAGTACACAGGGGAATGGGGTCGAGCAGTACTTC. This translates into CSASTQGNGVEQYF. V gene TRBV20-1 combines with J gene TRBJ2-5, with TRBD1 matching 7 bases. The end of the DNA fits TRBJ2-7 better, so the J call may be wrong. This CDR3 is 14 amino acids long. Germline CDR1 and CDR2: DFQATT and SNEGSKA (reference sequence).

The J gene is TRBJ2-7, the V gene TRBV4-3; D is perhaps TRBD1 or TRBD2 (5 bases each). CDR1 and CDR2 (germline): LGHNA, YSLEER. The ends were cut back, 4 bases at V and 2 bases at J, with 21 bases in the middle. This CDR3 is 17 amino acids long. The CDR3 spells CASSPEDGTLPPYEQYF. CDR3 DNA sequence: TGCGCCAGCAGCCCCGAGGACGGGACCCTACCACCCTACGAGCAGTACTTC.

The J gene is TRBJ2-5, the V gene TRBV28; possible D gene TRBD2, 5 bases. V gave up 0 bases and J gave up 2 bases, with 10 bases separating them. Germline lookup yields CDR1 MDHEN and CDR2 SYDVKM. This CDR3 region has 15 residues. The CDR3 DNA follows: TGTGCCAGCAGTTTATGGAGGACGGGACAAGAGACCCAGTACTTC. Its translation: CASSLWRTGQETQYF.

In this sample, this clonotype turned up a few times. The chain uses TRBV28 and TRBJ2-1; 9 bases match TRBD2. J was trimmed by 1 base and V by 7 bases; bases with no gene match: 8. The CDR3 has 16 residues. Per the germline V gene, CDR1 is MDHEN and CDR2 is SYDVKM. The CDR3 here is CASKFAGGPSYNEQFF. For the CDR3, the DNA is TGTGCCAGCAAATTCGCGGGGGGGCCATCCTACAATGAGCAGTTCTTC.

V is TRBV29-1 and J is TRBJ2-5, with D maybe TRBD2 (6 bases). Trimming left V 6 bases short and J 0 bases short, with 11 bases between. Germline CDR1 and CDR2: SQVTM and ANQGSEA. This CDR3 region has 13 residues. The CDR3 sequence is CSVLGLYQETQYF. For the CDR3, the DNA is TGCAGCGTCTTGGGACTGTACCAAGAGACCCAGTACTTC.

V is TRBV4-2 and J is TRBJ2-1; D unclear. V was cut by 0 bases and J by 5 bases, with 14 bases left in between. The CDR3 consists of 16 residues. Germline loops: CDR1 LGHNA, CDR2 YNFKEQ. CDR3 sequence reads: CASSQEPGLGNNEQFF. The CDR3 bases are TGTGCCAGCAGCCAAGAGCCCGGATTAGGGAACAATGAGCAGTTCTTC.

Worth noting for this clonotype: This sequence may be a read error, since a much larger clone differs from it by one base. This chain uses TRBV5-1 with TRBJ2-1; D unresolved. The germline V gene encodes CDR1 SGHRS and CDR2 YFSETQ. Trimming removed 2 bases at V and 9 bases at J, with 9 bases between. The CDR3 is 12 amino acids. CDR3 residues: CASSFLCVEQFF. CDR3 DNA: TGCGCCAGCAGCTTTCTTTGTGTTGAGCAGTTCTTC.

This clonotype was counted only a few times. CDR3 region: CAIKGQTINTEAFF. The CDR3 coding sequence is TGTGCCATCAAGGGACAGACGATCAACACTGAAGCTTTCTTT. The chain joins TRBV10-3 to TRBJ1-1; 7 nucleotides align to TRBD1. This CDR3 has 14 residues. V gave up 7 bases and J gave up 2 bases; unmatched junction bases: 7. CDR1 is ENHRY and CDR2 is SYGVKD in the germline V gene.

This chain connects TRBV28 to TRBJ2-7; 9 positions agree with TRBD1. The CDR3 extends over 14 amino acids. CDR1 is MDHEN and CDR2 is SYDVKM in the germline V gene. V dropped 7 bases and J dropped 4; count of bases not matched to a gene: 8. CDR3 protein: CASMGDRVGYEQYF. CDR3 sequence (DNA): TGTGCCAGCATGGGGGACAGGGTTGGATACGAGCAGTACTTC.

The CDR3, as DNA: TGTGCCAGCAGCCGACAGACAGATACGCAGTATTTT. Residues: CASSRQTDTQYF. The rearrangement links TRBV7-9 to TRBJ2-3, with D perhaps matching TRBD1 (5 bases). Trimming left V 5 bases short and J 3 bases short, with 6 bases between. The CDR3 has 12 residues. Germline CDR1 SEHNR, CDR2 FQNEAQ (reference sequence).

This clonotype was seen only a few times. The chain employs TRBV29-1 and TRBJ2-1; D is tentatively TRBD1 or TRBD2 (5 bases each). This CDR3 is 13 amino acids long. CDR1 and CDR2 from the germline V gene are SQVTM and ANQGSEA. The V gene lost 3 bases and the J gene lost 10 bases, with 16 bases spanning the gap. The chain's CDR3 is CSVDGQKWGEQFF. CDR3 DNA sequence: TGCAGCGTTGATGGGCAAAAGTGGGGGGAGCAGTTCTTC.

Only a few counts were recorded for this clonotype. In nucleotides, the CDR3 is TGTGCCAGCAGCTTAGATCGGGCAGAGTCACACGAGCAGTACTTC. This encodes CASSLDRAESHEQYF. The chain carries TRBV7-2 and TRBJ2-7; no definite D call. This CDR3 has 15 amino acids. The V gene's germline CDR1 is SGHTA and CDR2 FQGNSA. Trimming removed 1 base from V and 5 bases from J, with 15 bases in between.

This chain joins TRBV12-3 or TRBV12-4 and TRBJ2-2; the match to TRBD2 covers 9 bases. Unmatched junction bases numbered 6, after V lost 1 base and J lost 0 bases. CDR3 length: 18 residues. CDR3 sequence reads: CASSLGGGAFANTGELFF. The DNA for the CDR3 is TGTGCCAGCAGTTTAGGCGGGGGGGCTTTCGCGAACACCGGGGAGCTGTTTTTT.

About this clonotype: One end of the junction is discordant with germline, which a read error may explain. V is TRBV7-7 and J is TRBJ1-1; D remains unclear. In germline, CDR1 is SSHAT, CDR2 FNYEAQ (reference sequence). This CDR3 contains 13 residues. The CDR3 sequence is CASSLQVGTEAFF. The CDR3 nucleotides read TGTGCTAGCAGCTTGCAGGTGGGCACTGAAGCTTTCTTT.

The V gene is TRBV6-5, the J gene TRBJ2-4; D tentatively fits TRBD1 or TRBD2 (5 bases each). Germline V gives CDR1 MNHEY, CDR2 SVGAGI. V lost 5 bases to trimming and J lost 13 bases, with 12 bases between them. The CDR3 contains 11 residues. The CDR3 protein is CASSNGGEQYF. The CDR3 region has the DNA TGTGCCAGCAGTAATGGGGGAGAGCAGTACTTC.

The chain links TRBV7-2 to TRBJ1-6; D perhaps matches TRBD1 (6 bases). This CDR3 has 18 amino acids. Germline V gives CDR1 SGHTA, CDR2 FQGNSA. The V end was cut by 4 bases, the J end by 7 bases, with 23 bases between. CDR3 DNA sequence: TGTGCCAGCAGCTCTCTAGCGCCAGGGGAACTTAGGAATTCACCCCTCCACTTT. Translating it yields CASSSLAPGELRNSPLHF.

This clonotype was picked up a small number of times. This sequence joins TRBV10-3 and TRBJ1-2; D is unresolved. CDR3 size: 11 residues. Germline-derived CDR1 and CDR2 are ENHRY and SYGVKD. The CDR3 loop reads CPLGAGLGYTF. CDR3 in DNA: TGTCCCCTAGGAGCGGGTCTGGGCTACACCTTC.

The V gene is TRBV7-9, the J gene TRBJ1-2, with 10 bases lining up with TRBD1. Per the germline V gene, CDR1 is SEHNR and CDR2 is FQNEAQ (reference sequence). The ends lost 3 bases at V and 2 bases at J; junction bases unmatched: 3. This CDR3 is built from 15 residues. The CDR3 here is CASSFGQGENYGYTF. Here the CDR3 DNA reads TGTGCCAGCAGCTTTGGACAGGGGGAAAACTATGGCTACACCTTC.

The rearrangement uses TRBV13 and TRBJ1-2; D might be TRBD1 (6 bases). Germline assignment: CDR1 PRHDT and CDR2 FYEKMQ (reference sequence). The ends were cut back, 5 bases at V and 7 bases at J, with 14 bases in the middle. CDR3 length equals 13 residues. The CDR3 loop reads CASSRPGAVGYTF. CDR3 DNA: TGTGCCAGCAGCCGACCGGGGGCTGTTGGCTACACCTTC.